This T cell receptor (beta chain) is drawn from a study of blood T cell repertoires in COVID-19. Study details: The study drew acute and convalescent COVID-19 samples from the United States, Italy and Spain. Sources were T cells, B-cell-depleted T cells, or PBMCs; the material itself was cDNA or gDNA.

Germline CDR1 SGHAT, CDR2 FQNNGV. The CDR3 runs to 13 residues. V lost 5 bases and J lost 5; bases outside the gene matches: 4. Original data processing: Reference gene primers were amplified, and this amplification served to estimate nucleated cell counts. Generated by immunoSEQ multiplex PCR, the TCRdb table keeps only in-frame clones and is missing some. V and J calls plus clone size are reproduced from that table; the DNA served to infer D and trimming. The data show tens of thousands of clones, over 80% seen once. This chain links TRBV11-2 with TRBJ1-1; TRBD1 matches 8 bases. What was sequenced was peripheral blood. This clonotype was obtained from a woman of 80 years or more with acute or convalescent COVID-19. The CDR3 bases are TGTGCCAGCAGCAACAGGGGGAAGACTGAAGCTTTCTTT. Its protein is CASSNRGKTEAFF.